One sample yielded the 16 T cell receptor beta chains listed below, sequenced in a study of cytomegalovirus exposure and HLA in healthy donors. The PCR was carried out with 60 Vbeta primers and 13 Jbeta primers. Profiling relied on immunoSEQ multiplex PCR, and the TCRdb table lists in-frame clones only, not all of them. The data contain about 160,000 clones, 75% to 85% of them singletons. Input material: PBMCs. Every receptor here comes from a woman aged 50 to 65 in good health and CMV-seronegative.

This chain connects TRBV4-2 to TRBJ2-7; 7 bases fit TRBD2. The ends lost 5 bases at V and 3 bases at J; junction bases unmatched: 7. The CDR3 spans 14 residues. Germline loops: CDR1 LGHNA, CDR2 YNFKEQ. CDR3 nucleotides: TGTGCCAGCAGCACCTCCCCGGGAGGCTACGAGCAGTACTTC. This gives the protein CASSTSPGGYEQYF.

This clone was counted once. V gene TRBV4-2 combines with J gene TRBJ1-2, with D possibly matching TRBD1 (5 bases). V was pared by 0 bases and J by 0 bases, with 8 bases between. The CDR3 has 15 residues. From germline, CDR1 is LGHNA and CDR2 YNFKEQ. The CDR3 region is CASSQEGLSNYGYTF. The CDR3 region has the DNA TGTGCCAGCAGCCAAGAGGGACTATCTAACTATGGCTACACCTTC.

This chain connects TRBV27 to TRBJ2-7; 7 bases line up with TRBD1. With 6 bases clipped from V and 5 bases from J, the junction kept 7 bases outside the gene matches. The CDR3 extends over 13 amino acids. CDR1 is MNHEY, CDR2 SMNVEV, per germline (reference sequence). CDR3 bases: TGTGCCAGCAGACTTCTAACAGGGGACGAGCAGTACTTC. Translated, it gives CASRLLTGDEQYF.

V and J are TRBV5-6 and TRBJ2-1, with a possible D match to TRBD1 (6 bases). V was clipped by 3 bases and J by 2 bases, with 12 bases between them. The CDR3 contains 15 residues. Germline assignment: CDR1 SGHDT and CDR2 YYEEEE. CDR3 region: CASSYRVGAYNEQFF. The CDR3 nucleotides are TGTGCCAGCAGCTACAGGGTCGGCGCCTACAATGAGCAGTTCTTC.

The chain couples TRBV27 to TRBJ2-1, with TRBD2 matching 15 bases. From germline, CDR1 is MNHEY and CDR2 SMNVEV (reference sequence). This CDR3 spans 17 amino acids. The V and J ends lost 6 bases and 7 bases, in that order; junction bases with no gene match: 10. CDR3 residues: CASSTGLAGGPGNEQFF. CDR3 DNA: TGTGCCAGCAGCACAGGACTAGCGGGAGGGCCGGGGAATGAGCAGTTCTTC.

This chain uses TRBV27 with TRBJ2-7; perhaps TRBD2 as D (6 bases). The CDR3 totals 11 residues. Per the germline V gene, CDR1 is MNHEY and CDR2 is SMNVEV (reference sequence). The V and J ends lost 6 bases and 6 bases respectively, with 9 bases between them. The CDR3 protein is CASRGLGEQYF. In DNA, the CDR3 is TGTGCCAGCAGGGGACTGGGCGAGCAGTACTTC.

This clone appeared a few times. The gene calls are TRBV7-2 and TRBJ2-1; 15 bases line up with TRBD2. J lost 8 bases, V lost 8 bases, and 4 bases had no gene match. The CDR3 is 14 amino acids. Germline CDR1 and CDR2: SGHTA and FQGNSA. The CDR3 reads CASLGLAGGYEQFF. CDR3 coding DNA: TGTGCCAGCCTTGGACTAGCGGGAGGGTATGAGCAGTTCTTC.

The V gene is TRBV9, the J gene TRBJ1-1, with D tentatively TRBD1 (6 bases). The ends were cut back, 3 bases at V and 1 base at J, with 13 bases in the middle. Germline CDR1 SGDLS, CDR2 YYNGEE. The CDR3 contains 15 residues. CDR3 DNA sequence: TGTGCCAGCAGCGGCCATGGGGGCCCGAACACTGAAGCTTTCTTT. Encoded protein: CASSGHGGPNTEAFF.

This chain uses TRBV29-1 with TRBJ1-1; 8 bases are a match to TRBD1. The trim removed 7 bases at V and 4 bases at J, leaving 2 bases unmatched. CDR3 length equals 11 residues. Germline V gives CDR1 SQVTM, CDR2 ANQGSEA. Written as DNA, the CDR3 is TGCAGCGGAGGACAGGGCACTGAAGCTTTCTTT. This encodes CSGGQGTEAFF.

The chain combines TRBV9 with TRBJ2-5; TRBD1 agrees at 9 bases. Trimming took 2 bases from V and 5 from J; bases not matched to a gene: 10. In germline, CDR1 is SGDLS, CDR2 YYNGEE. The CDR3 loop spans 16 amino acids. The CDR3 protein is CASSVGTGPALETQYF. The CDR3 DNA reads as TGTGCCAGCAGCGTCGGGACAGGGCCTGCTCTGGAGACCCAGTACTTC.

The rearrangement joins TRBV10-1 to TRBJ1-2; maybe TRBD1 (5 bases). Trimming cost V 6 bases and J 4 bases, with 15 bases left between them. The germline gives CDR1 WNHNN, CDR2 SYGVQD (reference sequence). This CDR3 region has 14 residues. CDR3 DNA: TGCGCCAGCAGACCTTTAGGACAACTCTATGGCTACACCTTC. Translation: CASRPLGQLYGYTF.

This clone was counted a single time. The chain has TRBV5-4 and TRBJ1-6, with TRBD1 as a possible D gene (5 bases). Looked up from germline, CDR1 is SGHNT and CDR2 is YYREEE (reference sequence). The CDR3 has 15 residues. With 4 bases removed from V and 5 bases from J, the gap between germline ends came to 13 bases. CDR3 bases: TGTGCCAGCAGCCGACGGGGGACGAATAATTCACCCCTCCACTTT. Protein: CASSRRGTNNSPLHF.

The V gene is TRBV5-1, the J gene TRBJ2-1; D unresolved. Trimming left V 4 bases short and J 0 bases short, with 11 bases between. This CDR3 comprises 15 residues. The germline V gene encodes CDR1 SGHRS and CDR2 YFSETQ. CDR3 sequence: CASSTGLSSYNEQFF. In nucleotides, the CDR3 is TGCGCCAGCAGCACCGGGTTGAGCTCCTACAATGAGCAGTTCTTC.

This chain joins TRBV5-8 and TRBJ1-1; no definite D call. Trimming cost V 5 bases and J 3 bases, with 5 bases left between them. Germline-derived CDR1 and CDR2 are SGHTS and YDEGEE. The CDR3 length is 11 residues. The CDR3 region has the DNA TGTGCCAGCAGTTATTACACTGAAGCTTTCTTT. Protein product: CASSYYTEAFF. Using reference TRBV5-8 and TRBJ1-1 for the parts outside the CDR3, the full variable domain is EAGVTQSPTHLIKTRGQQATLRCSPISGHTSVYWYQQALGLGLQFLLWYDEGEERNRGNFPPRFSGRQFPNYSSELNVNALELEDSALYLCASSYYTEAFFGQGTRLTVV.

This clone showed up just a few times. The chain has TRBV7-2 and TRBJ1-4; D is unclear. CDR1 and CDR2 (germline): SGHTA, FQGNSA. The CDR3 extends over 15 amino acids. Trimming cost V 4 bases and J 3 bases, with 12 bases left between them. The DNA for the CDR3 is TGTGCCAGCAGCTCTTTAGCCAACCCTAATGAAAAACTGTTTTTT. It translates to CASSSLANPNEKLFF.

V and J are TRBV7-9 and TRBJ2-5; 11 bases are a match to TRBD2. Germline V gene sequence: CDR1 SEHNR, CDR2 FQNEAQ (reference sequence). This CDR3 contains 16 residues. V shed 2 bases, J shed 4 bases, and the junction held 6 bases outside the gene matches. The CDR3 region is CASSLTLAGVLETQYF. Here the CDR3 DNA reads TGTGCCAGCAGCTTAACACTAGCGGGAGTTCTAGAGACCCAGTACTTC.